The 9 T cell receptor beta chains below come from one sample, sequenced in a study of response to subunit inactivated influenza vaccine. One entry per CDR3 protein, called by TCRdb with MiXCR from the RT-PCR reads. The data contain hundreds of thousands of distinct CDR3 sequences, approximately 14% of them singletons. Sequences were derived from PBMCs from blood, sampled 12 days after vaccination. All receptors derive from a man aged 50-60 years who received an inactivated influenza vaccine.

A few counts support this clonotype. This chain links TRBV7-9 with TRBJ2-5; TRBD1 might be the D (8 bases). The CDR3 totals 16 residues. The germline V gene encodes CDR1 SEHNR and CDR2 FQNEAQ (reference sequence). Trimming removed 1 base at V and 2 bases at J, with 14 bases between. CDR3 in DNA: TGTGCCAGCAGCTTAGTAAGCGGGACAGGACAAGAGACCCAGTACTTC. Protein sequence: CASSLVSGTGQETQYF.

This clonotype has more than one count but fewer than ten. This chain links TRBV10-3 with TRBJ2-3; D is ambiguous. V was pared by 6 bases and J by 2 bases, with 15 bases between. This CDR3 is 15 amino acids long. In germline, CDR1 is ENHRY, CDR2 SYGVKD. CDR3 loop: CAIRGRGGYTDTQYF. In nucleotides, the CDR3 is TGTGCCATCAGAGGACGTGGCGGTTACACAGATACGCAGTATTTT.

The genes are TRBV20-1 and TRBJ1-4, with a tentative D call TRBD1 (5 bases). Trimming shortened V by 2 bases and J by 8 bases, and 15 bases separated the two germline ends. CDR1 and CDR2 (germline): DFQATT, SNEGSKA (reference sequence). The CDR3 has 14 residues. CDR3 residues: CSARQGVNYEKLFF. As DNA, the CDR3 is TGCAGTGCTAGACAGGGTGTCAACTACGAAAAACTGTTTTTT.

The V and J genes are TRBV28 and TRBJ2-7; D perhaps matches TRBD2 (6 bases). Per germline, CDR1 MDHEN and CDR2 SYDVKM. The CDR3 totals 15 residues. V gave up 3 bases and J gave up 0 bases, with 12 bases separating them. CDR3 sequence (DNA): TGTGCCAGCAGTTTGGTCGGCGGGGTCTCCTACGAGCAGTACTTC. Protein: CASSLVGGVSYEQYF. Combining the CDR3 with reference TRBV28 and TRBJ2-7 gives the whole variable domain DVKVTQSSRYLVKRTGEKVFLECVQDMDHENMFWYRQDPGLGLRLIYFSYDVKMKEKGDIPEGYSVSREKKERFSLILESASTNQTSMYLCASSLVGGVSYEQYFGPGTRLTVT.

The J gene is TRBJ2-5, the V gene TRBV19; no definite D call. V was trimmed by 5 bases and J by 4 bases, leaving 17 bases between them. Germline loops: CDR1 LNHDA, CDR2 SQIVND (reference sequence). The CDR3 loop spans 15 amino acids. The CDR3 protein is CASSSGPSPPETQYF. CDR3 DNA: TGTGCCAGTAGTTCGGGCCCTTCCCCCCCAGAGACCCAGTACTTC.

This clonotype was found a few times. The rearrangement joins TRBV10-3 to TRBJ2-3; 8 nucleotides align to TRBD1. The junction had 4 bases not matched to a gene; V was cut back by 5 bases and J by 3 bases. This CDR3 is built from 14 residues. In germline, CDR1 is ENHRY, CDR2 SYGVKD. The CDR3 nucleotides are TGTGCCATCAGTTCGGACAGGGCAACAGATACGCAGTATTTT. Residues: CAISSDRATDTQYF.

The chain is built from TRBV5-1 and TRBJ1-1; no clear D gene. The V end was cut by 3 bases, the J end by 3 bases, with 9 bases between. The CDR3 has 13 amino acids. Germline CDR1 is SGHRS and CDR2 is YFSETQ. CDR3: CASSSDTHTEAFF. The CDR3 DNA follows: TGCGCCAGCAGCTCTGACACCCACACTGAAGCTTTCTTT.

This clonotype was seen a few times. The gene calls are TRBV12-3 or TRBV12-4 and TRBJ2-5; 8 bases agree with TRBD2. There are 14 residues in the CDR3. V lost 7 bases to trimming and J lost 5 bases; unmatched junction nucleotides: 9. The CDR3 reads CASTRGGGAETQYF. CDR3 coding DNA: TGTGCCAGCACCCGGGGGGGTGGGGCGGAGACCCAGTACTTC.

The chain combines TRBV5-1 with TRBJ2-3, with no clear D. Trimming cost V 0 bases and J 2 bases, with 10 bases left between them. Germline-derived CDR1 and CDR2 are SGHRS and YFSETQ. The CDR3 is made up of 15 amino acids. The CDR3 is CASSLAFGFTDTQYF. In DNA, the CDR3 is TGCGCCAGCAGCTTGGCGTTCGGCTTCACAGATACGCAGTATTTT.